The 20 T cell receptor beta chains presented below share a single source sample, sequenced in a study of molecular identifiers for immune sequencing clone quantification. MiXCR, applied by TCRdb to the PCR reads, yields one record per CDR3 protein. Of 35,000 or so distinct CDR3 sequences listed, about 18% are singletons. Source material: naive CD8+ T cells from blood, with Jurkat cell RNA spiked in. Subset meaning: FACS-sorted CD8+CD4-CCR7+CD45RA+ naive T cells. The receptors originated from a human donor in good health. Some libraries in this study had Jurkat cell RNA spiked in.

This clonotype was seen repeatedly, ten times or more. V usage is TRBV4-1 and J usage is TRBJ2-7, with a possible D match to TRBD1 (6 bases). Germline V CDR1 and CDR2: MGHRA, YSYEKL. This CDR3 is built from 14 residues. V lost 4 bases and J lost 3, with 13 bases in between. The CDR3 loop reads CASSLQDRDYEQYF. CDR3 sequence (DNA): TGCGCCAGCAGCCTCCAGGACAGAGACTACGAGCAGTACTTC.

On this clonotype itself: This could be a read error, since a much larger clone is one nucleotide away. V usage is TRBV11-2 and J usage is TRBJ2-3; TRBD1 matches 10 bases. V was pared by 8 bases and J by 3 bases, with 8 bases of the junction left unmatched. This CDR3 has 15 amino acids. The germline CDR1 and CDR2 sequences are SGHAT and FQNNGV. The CDR3 region has the DNA TGTGCCAGCGGCCGTCGGACAGGGGGTACAGATACGCAGTATTTT. Encoded protein: CASGRRTGGTDTQYF.

This clonotype was counted many times. V and J are TRBV28 and TRBJ2-2; either TRBD1 or TRBD2 may supply D (5 bases each). The CDR3 has 15 residues. Germline V gene lookup returns CDR1 MDHEN and CDR2 SYDVKM. V lost 3 bases to trimming and J lost 5 bases, with 13 bases between them. CDR3 sequence reads: CASSFNWDGTGELFF. DNA of the CDR3: TGTGCCAGCAGTTTCAACTGGGACGGAACCGGGGAGCTGTTTTTT.

The chain has TRBV7-9 and TRBJ2-1; 12 bases are a match to TRBD1. Germline loops: CDR1 SEHNR, CDR2 FQNEAQ (reference sequence). CDR3 length equals 17 residues. Losses at the gene ends were 5 bases for V and 9 bases for J; bases not matched to a gene: 14. DNA for the CDR3: TGTGCCAGCAGCCTATACGGGACAGGGGGCATCGGGGGTGAGCAGTTCTTC. It specifies CASSLYGTGGIGGEQFF.

The CDR3 region is CASLSNPRSSGNTIYF. Written as DNA, the CDR3 is TGTGCCAGCCTATCGAACCCTCGAAGTTCTGGAAACACCATATATTTT. The chain combines TRBV28 with TRBJ1-3; no reliable D call. The CDR3 is made up of 16 amino acids. Germline V gives CDR1 MDHEN, CDR2 SYDVKM. Trimming left V 8 bases short and J 1 base short, with 18 bases between. Supplemented by reference TRBV28 and TRBJ1-3, the full variable domain reads DVKVTQSSRYLVKRTGEKVFLECVQDMDHENMFWYRQDPGLGLRLIYFSYDVKMKEKGDIPEGYSVSREKKERFSLILESASTNQTSMYLCASLSNPRSSGNTIYFGEGSWLTVV.

The genes are TRBV4-3 and TRBJ1-6, with a weak D call TRBD1 (6 bases). The CDR3 loop spans 15 amino acids. Germline V gene lookup returns CDR1 LGHNA and CDR2 YSLEER. Trimming took 3 bases from V and 9 from J, leaving 15 bases between them. Here the CDR3 DNA reads TGCGCCAGCAGCCAGGATACAGGGATTCTTTCACCCCTCCACTTT. Its translation: CASSQDTGILSPLHF.

This clonotype was counted ten times or more. The chain joins TRBV10-2 to TRBJ2-7; D remains ambiguous. The CDR3 is 14 amino acids. V dropped 2 bases and J dropped 2 bases, with 10 bases sitting between them. Germline V gives CDR1 WSHSY, CDR2 SAAADI. The CDR3 region has the DNA TGCGCCAGCAGTGAGCAGAACGCAGCCTACGAGCAGTACTTC. Translating it yields CASSEQNAAYEQYF.

As regards this clonotype: A read error may explain this, as a much larger clone is one base away. As DNA, the CDR3 is TGTGTCATCCCTCCCCGCGGCGGCACCGGGGAGCTGTTTTTT. This encodes CVIPPRGGTGELFF. The gene calls are TRBV12-3 or TRBV12-4 and TRBJ2-2; the D is unclear. CDR3 length: 14 amino acids.

This clonotype was counted at least ten times. V is TRBV7-9 and J is TRBJ1-1, with D unresolved. The V end was cut by 5 bases, the J end by 6 bases, with 10 bases between. CDR1 is SEHNR and CDR2 is FQNEAQ in the germline V gene (reference sequence). The CDR3 is 12 residues long. CDR3 sequence (DNA): TGTGCCAGCAGCCAAGGGTGGGCTGAAGCTTTCTTT. This translates into CASSQGWAEAFF. The full variable domain, with the rest looked up from reference TRBV7-9 and TRBJ1-1, is DTGVSQNPRHKITKRGQNVTFRCDPISEHNRLYWYRQTLGQGPEFLTYFQNEAQLEKSRLLSDRFSAERPKGSFSTLEIQRTEQGDSAMYLCASSQGWAEAFFGQGTRLTVV.

This sequence joins TRBV20-1 and TRBJ2-1, with unresolved D. The CDR3 extends over 12 amino acids. V lost 4 bases, J lost 10 bases, and 14 bases lay in between. Germline V gene sequence: CDR1 DFQATT, CDR2 SNEGSKA (reference sequence). The DNA of the CDR3 is TGCAGTGCTATAGAGTACTCGGTCGAGCAGTTCTTC. Residues: CSAIEYSVEQFF.

In its sample, this clonotype was seen many times. The CDR3 DNA is TGTGCCAGCAGGCAAACTAGCGGGATCTACAATGAGCAGTTCTTC. Amino acids: CASRQTSGIYNEQFF. The chain has TRBV28 and TRBJ2-1, with 10 positions matching TRBD2. CDR3 length: 15 amino acids. V lost 6 bases, J lost 3 bases, and 5 bases stayed unmatched. Germline assignment: CDR1 MDHEN and CDR2 SYDVKM.

This clonotype was detected ten times or more. The chain links TRBV19 to TRBJ2-7; 10 bases match TRBD1. Germline V CDR1 and CDR2: LNHDA, SQIVND (reference sequence). The CDR3 has 14 amino acids. The J segment lost 5 bases and the V segment lost 4 bases, leaving 5 bases of the junction unmatched. This CDR3 is CASSTGTGVDEQYF. The CDR3 nucleotides read TGTGCCAGTAGTACCGGGACAGGGGTTGACGAGCAGTACTTC. Using reference TRBV19 and TRBJ2-7 for the parts outside the CDR3, the full variable domain is DGGITQSPKYLFRKEGQNVTLSCEQNLNHDAMYWYRQDPGQGLRLIYYSQIVNDFQKGDIAEGYSVSREKKESFPLTVTSAQKNPTAFYLCASSTGTGVDEQYFGPGTRLTVT.

The sample holds many counts of this clonotype. The chain uses TRBV9 and TRBJ2-5; 11 nucleotides align to TRBD2. The CDR3 totals 15 residues. With V trimmed by 6 bases and J by 5 bases, 9 bases remained unmatched. The V gene's germline CDR1 is SGDLS and CDR2 YYNGEE. This CDR3 is CASNIAGGPRETQYF. The CDR3 DNA follows: TGTGCCAGCAATATAGCGGGAGGGCCTCGGGAGACCCAGTACTTC. The variable domain in full, with the rest retrieved from reference TRBV9 and TRBJ2-5, is DSGVTQTPKHLITATGQRVTLRCSPRSGDLSVYWYQQSLDQGLQFLIQYYNGEERAKGNILERFSAQQFPDLHSELNLSSLELGDSALYFCASNIAGGPRETQYFGPGTRLLVL.

The sample holds many counts of this clonotype. This chain joins TRBV15 and TRBJ2-7; D is uncertain. Germline CDR1 and CDR2: LNHNV and YYDKDF (reference sequence). The CDR3 totals 15 residues. V shed 0 bases and J shed 3 bases, with 12 bases lying between them. In DNA form, the CDR3 reads TGTGCCACCAGCAGAGAAGTTCAGAACCACTACGAGCAGTACTTC. The encoded protein is CATSREVQNHYEQYF.

This clonotype was counted many times. The rearrangement links TRBV12-3 or TRBV12-4 to TRBJ1-5, with D tentatively TRBD1 (5 bases). The V and J ends lost 1 base and 3 bases respectively, with 10 bases between them. This CDR3 is 15 amino acids long. The CDR3 here is CASSLVGDLNQPQHF. The CDR3 bases are TGTGCCAGCAGTTTAGTGGGGGATCTCAATCAGCCCCAGCATTTT.

A few counts support this clonotype. The chain recombines TRBV5-1 with TRBJ2-7; 10 bases map to TRBD2. V shed 1 base and J 6 bases; nucleotides not matched to a gene: 4. The CDR3 is made up of 14 amino acids. The germline gives CDR1 SGHRS, CDR2 YFSETQ. In nucleotides, the CDR3 is TGCGCCAGCAGCTTGTGGACTAGCGGCGGCGAGCAGTACTTC. Amino acid sequence: CASSLWTSGGEQYF.

The V and J genes are TRBV7-2 and TRBJ1-1; D gene unclear. Deletions cut 5 bases from V and 4 bases from J, with 8 bases between. This CDR3 comprises 12 residues. CDR1 and CDR2 (germline): SGHTA, FQGNSA. CDR3 residues: CASSPLGTEAFF. Here the CDR3 DNA reads TGTGCCAGCAGCCCTCTGGGCACTGAAGCTTTCTTT.

This clonotype was picked up a small number of times. This sequence joins TRBV19 and TRBJ2-2, with a tentative D call TRBD1 (5 bases). The CDR3 spans 11 residues. Germline assignment: CDR1 LNHDA and CDR2 SQIVND (reference sequence). Trimming left V 10 bases short and J 4 bases short, with 7 bases between. This chain's CDR3 is CATDSTGELFF. As DNA, the CDR3 is TGTGCCACCGACAGCACCGGGGAGCTGTTTTTT.

Details on this clonotype: A clone one base away is much larger, so this may be a read error. This chain links TRBV4-1 with TRBJ2-7, with 8 bases matching TRBD2. CDR3 size: 15 residues. Unmatched junction bases numbered 9, after V lost 3 bases and J lost 5 bases. Germline loops: CDR1 MGHRA, CDR2 YSYEKL. The CDR3 sequence is CASSHVGGRIDEQYF. The CDR3, as DNA: TGCGCCAGCAGCCATGTAGGCGGGAGGATCGACGAGCAGTACTTC.

This clonotype showed up just once. This may be a read error, as it is one base from a much larger clone. The chain is built from TRBV7-2 and TRBJ2-7, with 9 bases that match TRBD2. The germline gives CDR1 SGHTA, CDR2 FQGNSA. This CDR3 is built from 14 residues. The CDR3, as DNA: TGTGCCAGCCGCTTAGCGGGGGACAGCTACGAGCAGTACTTC. Translated: CASRLAGDSYEQYF.